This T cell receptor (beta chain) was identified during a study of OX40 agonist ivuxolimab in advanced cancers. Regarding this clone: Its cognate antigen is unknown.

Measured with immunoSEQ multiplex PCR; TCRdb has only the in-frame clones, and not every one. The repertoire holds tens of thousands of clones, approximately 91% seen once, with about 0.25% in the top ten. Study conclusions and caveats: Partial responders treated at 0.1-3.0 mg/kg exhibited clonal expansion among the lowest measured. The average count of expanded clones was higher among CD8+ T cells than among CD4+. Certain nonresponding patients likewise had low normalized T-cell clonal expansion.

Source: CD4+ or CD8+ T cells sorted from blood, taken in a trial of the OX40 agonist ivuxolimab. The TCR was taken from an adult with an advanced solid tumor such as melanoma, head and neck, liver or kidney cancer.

The CDR3 nucleotides read TGTGCCAGCTCACCTCCAGGAGCTCTCTACAATGAGCAGTTCTTC. This gives the protein CASSPPGALYNEQFF. The chain combines TRBV18 with TRBJ2-1; D gene uncertain. Looked up from germline, CDR1 is KGHSH and CDR2 is LQKENI. This CDR3 is built from 15 residues. Deletions cut 3 bases from V and 3 bases from J, with 12 bases between.